The 32 T cell receptor beta chains given below trace back to one sample, sequenced in a study of T cell repertoires in cytomegalovirus infection. From the reads, TCRdb called clonotypes with MiXCR, one entry per CDR3 protein. Among some 150,000 distinct CDR3 sequences listed, about a quarter were seen once. The specimen was PBMCs. The receptors stem from a human donor in good health (CMV status not recorded). Some clones in this sample may be carry-over from other donors' samples.

This clonotype appeared many times. The rearrangement uses TRBV12-3 or TRBV12-4 and TRBJ1-6, with TRBD1 matching over 7 bases. This CDR3 comprises 13 residues. V lost 6 bases to trimming and J lost 10 bases; unmatched junction nucleotides: 6. The CDR3 is CASSQTGASPLHF. DNA for the CDR3: TGTGCCAGCAGCCAAACAGGGGCCTCACCCCTCCACTTT.

The table lists this clonotype with many counts. The J gene is TRBJ2-2, the V gene TRBV12-3 or TRBV12-4, with 16 bases fitting TRBD2. V lost 4 bases to trimming and J lost 4 bases; unmatched junction nucleotides: 9. The CDR3 sequence is 19 residues long. CDR3 amino acids: CASSSYPGLAGGLTGELFF. The CDR3 DNA reads as TGTGCCAGCAGTTCATATCCGGGACTAGCGGGGGGGCTCACCGGGGAGCTGTTTTTT.

This chain connects TRBV4-2 to TRBJ2-2; D remains unclear. V lost 0 bases and J 5 bases, leaving 4 bases between the germline ends. In germline, CDR1 is LGHNA, CDR2 YNFKEQ. The CDR3 has 13 residues. This CDR3 is CASSQDSTGELFF. The DNA of the CDR3 is TGTGCCAGCAGCCAAGACTCGACCGGGGAGCTGTTTTTT.

Worth noting for this clonotype: This may be a read error: a much more frequent sequence differs by one nucleotide. This chain connects TRBV4-1 to TRBJ2-3; no clear D. This CDR3 has 14 amino acids. Per the germline V gene, CDR1 is MGHRA and CDR2 is YSYEKL. In DNA form, the CDR3 reads TGCGACAGCAGCCAAGTCGCATTTTCAGATACGCAGTATTTT. Its protein product is CDSSQVAFSDTQYF.

This clonotype was seen more than once but under ten times. CDR3 amino acids: CASSQDTGLSYEQYF. In DNA form, the CDR3 reads TGTGCCAGCAGCCAAGATACTGGTCTCTCCTACGAGCAGTACTTC. The chain has TRBV14 and TRBJ2-7, with D hard to call. CDR3 length: 15 amino acids. V was cut by 0 bases and J by 0 bases, with 9 bases left in between. From germline, CDR1 is SGHDN and CDR2 FVKESK. The full variable domain, with the rest looked up from reference TRBV14 and TRBJ2-7, is EAGVTQFPSHSVIEKGQTVTLRCDPISGHDNLYWYRRVMGKEIKFLLHFVKESKQDESGMPNNRFLAERTGGTYSTLKVQPAELEDSGVYFCASSQDTGLSYEQYFGPGTRLTVT.

The chain employs TRBV10-2 and TRBJ2-7; D remains unclear. The CDR3 extends over 12 amino acids. Germline V lookup: CDR1 WSHSY, CDR2 SAAADI. Trimming removed 0 bases from V and 5 bases from J, with 5 bases in between. Written as DNA, the CDR3 is TGCGCCAGCAGTGAGTCGATGGACGAGCAGTACTTC. Its translation: CASSESMDEQYF.

This clonotype was detected many times. The chain is built from TRBV11-2 and TRBJ2-3; the D gene could be TRBD1 or TRBD2 (5 bases each). The V end lost 5 bases, the J end lost 2 bases, and 14 bases lay between the germline ends. The CDR3 spans 15 residues. Germline V gene sequence: CDR1 SGHAT, CDR2 FQNNGV. Here the CDR3 reads CASSRLDGTTDTQYF. The CDR3 region has the DNA TGTGCCAGCAGCCGGCTCGACGGGACCACAGATACGCAGTATTTT.

This clonotype turned up a few times. The rearrangement joins TRBV29-1 to TRBJ2-7, with 9 bases fitting TRBD2. CDR3 length: 14 amino acids. V gave up 2 bases and J gave up 3 bases; unmatched junction bases: 5. Germline V gene data show CDR1 as SQVTM and CDR2 as ANQGSEA. CDR3 coding DNA: TGCAGCGTTGAATTAGGGACTAGCCACTACGAGCAGTACTTC. This translates into CSVELGTSHYEQYF.

V and J are TRBV5-4 and TRBJ1-1; TRBD1 matches 8 bases. Germline CDR1 is SGHNT and CDR2 is YYREEE (reference sequence). Losses at the gene ends were 5 bases for V and 5 bases for J; bases not matched to a gene: 14. The CDR3 has 16 residues. The CDR3 loop reads CASSSELARGLTEAFF. CDR3 sequence (DNA): TGTGCCAGCAGTTCGGAGTTGGCCAGGGGGCTTACTGAAGCTTTCTTT.

This clonotype was observed many times. The rearrangement uses TRBV7-6 and TRBJ1-2; 8 nucleotides match TRBD1. The CDR3 sequence is 15 residues long. With 4 bases clipped from V and 8 bases from J, the junction kept 12 bases outside the gene matches. Germline values: CDR1 SGHVS, CDR2 FNYEAQ. The CDR3 bases are TGTGCCAGCAGCTCCTTCCGAGACAGGGGACGCGGCTACACCTTC. It specifies CASSSFRDRGRGYTF.

This clonotype was seen many times. The rearrangement links TRBV6-5 to TRBJ2-7; possible D gene TRBD2, 5 bases. Germline CDR1 and CDR2: MNHEY and SVGAGI. This CDR3 region has 11 residues. Trimming stripped 4 bases from V and 7 bases from J, with 8 bases between. The CDR3 protein is CASSSGVEQYF. CDR3 bases: TGTGCCAGCAGTTCCGGGGTTGAGCAGTACTTC.

This clonotype was observed at least ten times. The rearrangement joins TRBV28 to TRBJ2-2; 8 bases are shared with TRBD1. The V and J ends lost 8 bases and 8 bases, in that order; junction bases with no gene match: 10. The CDR3 contains 14 residues. Germline CDR1 and CDR2: MDHEN and SYDVKM. Here the CDR3 reads CASSQGVAWGELFF. The CDR3 region has the DNA TGTGCCAGCTCACAGGGGGTGGCTTGGGGGGAGCTGTTTTTT.

This clonotype has a count of ten or more. V usage is TRBV7-2 and J usage is TRBJ1-3; 9 nucleotides line up with TRBD1. The germline V gene has CDR1 SGHTA and CDR2 FQGNSA. This CDR3 contains 17 residues. V shed 3 bases, J shed 4 bases, and the junction held 10 bases outside the gene matches. The CDR3 is CASSFTGTGSFGNTIYF. The CDR3 DNA sequence: TGTGCCAGCAGCTTTACCGGGACAGGGTCTTTCGGAAACACCATATATTTT.

In its sample, this clonotype was seen a few times. This chain joins TRBV11-1 and TRBJ2-1, with 7 nucleotides matching TRBD1. CDR3 length: 16 amino acids. Germline V gene sequence: CDR1 SGHAT, CDR2 FQDESV (reference sequence). V shed 6 bases and J 0 bases; nucleotides not matched to a gene: 8. The CDR3 DNA follows: TGTGCCAGCAGTCCCGGGACAGCGAGCTCCTACAATGAGCAGTTCTTC. It specifies CASSPGTASSYNEQFF.

This clonotype was picked up a small number of times. The chain joins TRBV12-3 or TRBV12-4 to TRBJ1-6; D is unclear. This CDR3 spans 14 amino acids. Trimming removed 2 bases from V and 10 bases from J, with 12 bases in between. The CDR3 nucleotides are TGTGCCAGCAGTTTACTAACAGAGCAATCACCCCTCCACTTT. Its translation is CASSLLTEQSPLHF.

The chain joins TRBV3-1 to TRBJ2-3; D is unclear. CDR1 is LGHDT, CDR2 YNNKEL, per germline (reference sequence). CDR3 size: 15 residues. Trimming shortened V by 6 bases and J by 6 bases, and 19 bases separated the two germline ends. In DNA form, the CDR3 reads TGTGCCAGCAGGTCCTGGGATAACTTGTTGGATACGCAGTATTTT. Translated: CASRSWDNLLDTQYF.

The table lists this clonotype with many counts. The V call is TRBV7-8, the J call TRBJ2-1; 10 bases map to TRBD2. CDR3 length equals 15 residues. V gave up 5 bases and J gave up 6 bases; unmatched junction bases: 7. Looked up from germline, CDR1 is SGHVS and CDR2 is FQNEAQ. CDR3 amino acids: CASSPGLARGNEQFF. CDR3 in DNA: TGTGCCAGCAGCCCGGGACTAGCGAGGGGCAATGAGCAGTTCTTC.

The chain joins TRBV29-1 to TRBJ2-5; 7 bases agree with TRBD1. Germline V lookup: CDR1 SQVTM, CDR2 ANQGSEA. The junction had 5 bases not matched to a gene; V was cut back by 7 bases and J by 3 bases. This CDR3 spans 12 amino acids. Written as DNA, the CDR3 is TGCAGCGCCCTGGGACAGAAAGAGACCCAGTACTTC. It encodes CSALGQKETQYF. Full variable domain (outside the CDR3, taken from reference TRBV29-1 and TRBJ2-5): SAVISQKPSRDICQRGTSLTIQCQVDSQVTMMFWYRQQPGQSLTLIATANQGSEATYESGFVIDKFPISRPNLTFSTLTVSNMSPEDSSIYLCSALGQKETQYFGPGTRLLVL.

This clonotype has just a few counts. J is TRBJ2-6 and V is TRBV12-3 or TRBV12-4; D might be TRBD1 or TRBD2, each matching 5 bases. This CDR3 is built from 15 residues. Trimming removed 6 bases at V and 0 bases at J, with 9 bases between. The chain's CDR3 is CASSRDGSGANVLTF. In nucleotides, the CDR3 is TGTGCCAGCAGCCGGGACGGCTCTGGGGCCAACGTCCTGACTTTC.

This clonotype was detected a few times. The V call is TRBV20-1, the J call TRBJ2-5, with 10 bases identical to TRBD2. V was pared by 6 bases and J by 5 bases, with 9 bases of the junction left unmatched. Germline V gives CDR1 DFQATT, CDR2 SNEGSKA (reference sequence). There are 14 residues in the CDR3. Here the CDR3 DNA reads TGCAGTGCGTTGAGCGGGGGGGCCAGTGAGACCCAGTACTTC. Translated: CSALSGGASETQYF.

This clonotype was detected a few times. The rearrangement uses TRBV7-2 and TRBJ2-7, with D perhaps matching TRBD1 or TRBD2 (7 bases each). Germline V gene data show CDR1 as SGHTA and CDR2 as FQGNSA. Trimming cost V 5 bases and J 7 bases, with 24 bases left between them. The CDR3 has 16 residues. The CDR3: CASSPQGGALPREQYF. The DNA of the CDR3 is TGTGCCAGCAGCCCTCAGGGGGGGGCCCTTCCTAGGGAGCAGTACTTC.

V usage is TRBV6-6 and J usage is TRBJ1-5; the D gene is possibly TRBD1 (5 bases). The V gene's germline CDR1 is MNHNY and CDR2 SVGAGI (reference sequence). The CDR3 runs 14 residues. V was clipped by 5 bases and J by 2 bases, with 10 bases between them. The CDR3 here is CASSKGDGNQPQHF. CDR3 nucleotide sequence: TGTGCCAGCAGTAAAGGGGACGGCAATCAGCCCCAGCATTTT.

The V call is TRBV30, the J call TRBJ2-1; unclear D gene. V lost 6 bases, J lost 8 bases, and 8 bases lay in between. CDR1 GTSNPN and CDR2 SVGIG come from the germline V gene (reference sequence). This CDR3 has 10 amino acids. CDR3 bases: TGTGCCTGTTACCAGGATGAGCAGTTCTTC. This codes for CACYQDEQFF.

This clonotype was picked up a small number of times. J is TRBJ1-6 and V is TRBV7-6; D gene uncertain. The CDR3 consists of 14 residues. V was pared by 1 base and J by 5 bases, with 6 bases between. Germline V lookup: CDR1 SGHVS, CDR2 FNYEAQ. The CDR3 DNA is TGTGCCAGCAGCTTAGGAAGGAATAATTCACCCCTCCACTTT. This gives the protein CASSLGRNNSPLHF.

V and J are TRBV30 and TRBJ1-4; maybe TRBD1 (5 bases). The CDR3 has 13 amino acids. The ends were cut back, 5 bases at V and 5 bases at J, with 12 bases in the middle. Germline V gives CDR1 GTSNPN, CDR2 SVGIG (reference sequence). The CDR3 coding sequence is TGTGCCTGGTCCCGGGGGAACAATGAAAAACTGTTTTTT. This sequence encodes CAWSRGNNEKLFF.

The chain links TRBV18 to TRBJ2-3, with unresolved D. The V gene's germline CDR1 is KGHSH and CDR2 LQKENI. V lost 3 bases and J lost 5, with 3 bases in between. The CDR3 is 11 residues long. In DNA, the CDR3 is TGTGCCAGCTCACCTAAAGATACGCAGTATTTT. Its protein product is CASSPKDTQYF.

This clonotype was recorded at least ten times. The V call is TRBV7-2, the J call TRBJ1-1; TRBD1 matches at 8 bases. Trimming cost V 3 bases and J 0 bases; bases outside gene matches: 3. CDR3 length equals 15 residues. Per germline, CDR1 SGHTA and CDR2 FQGNSA. CDR3 residues: CASSFRGRVNTEAFF. CDR3 sequence (DNA): TGTGCCAGCAGCTTCAGGGGGCGGGTGAACACTGAAGCTTTCTTT. Full variable domain (missing parts from reference TRBV7-2 and TRBJ1-1): GAGVSQSPSNKVTEKGKDVELRCDPISGHTALYWYRQSLGQGLEFLIYFQGNSAPDKSGLPSDRFSAERTGGSVSTLTIQRTQQEDSAVYLCASSFRGRVNTEAFFGQGTRLTVV.

This clonotype appeared many times. V gene TRBV28 combines with J gene TRBJ2-2; TRBD1 aligns across 8 bases. In germline, CDR1 is MDHEN, CDR2 SYDVKM. The length of the CDR3 is 18 residues. V was clipped by 3 bases and J by 5 bases; unmatched bases: 14. CDR3 nucleotides: TGTGCCAGCAGTTTCAATACGGGACAGGACGTGAGGACCGGGGAGCTGTTTTTT. Translation: CASSFNTGQDVRTGELFF.

This clonotype was counted ten times or more. The V call is TRBV7-9, the J call TRBJ1-2, with 7 positions matching TRBD1. Germline CDR1 and CDR2: SEHNR and FQNEAQ (reference sequence). The V segment lost 5 bases and the J segment 4 bases; nucleotides outside the gene matches: 13. The CDR3 sequence is 16 residues long. CDR3 in DNA: TGTGCCAGCAGCCTCCCGCCTCGACAGGGTTCCTATGGCTACACCTTC. Residues: CASSLPPRQGSYGYTF. Using reference TRBV7-9 and TRBJ1-2 for the parts outside the CDR3, the full variable domain is DTGVSQNPRHKITKRGQNVTFRCDPISEHNRLYWYRQTLGQGPEFLTYFQNEAQLEKSRLLSDRFSAERPKGSFSTLEIQRTEQGDSAMYLCASSLPPRQGSYGYTFGSGTRLTVV.

This clonotype was recorded a few times. An end of the junction does not agree with germline; a read error may underlie this. V and J are TRBV2 and TRBJ1-2; tentative D call: TRBD1 (5 bases). This CDR3 is 14 amino acids long. CDR1 is SNHLY, CDR2 FYNNEI, per germline. CDR3 coding DNA: TGTGCCAGCAGGGAAGCCGGGACGGGCTATGGCTACACCTTC. It encodes CASREAGTGYGYTF.

This clonotype was counted between two and nine times. The J gene is TRBJ2-5, the V gene TRBV28; D may be TRBD2 (7 bases). CDR3 size: 15 residues. V dropped 5 bases and J dropped 2 bases, with 15 bases sitting between them. The germline V gene encodes CDR1 MDHEN and CDR2 SYDVKM. CDR3 sequence reads: CASSLPGGQQETQYF. CDR3 coding DNA: TGTGCCAGCAGTCTCCCGGGGGGCCAACAAGAGACCCAGTACTTC.

This clonotype was found a few times. A junction boundary mismatches the germline segment, possibly from a read error. The J gene is TRBJ1-1, the V gene TRBV2; weak D call: TRBD1 (6 bases). The CDR3 loop spans 11 amino acids. In germline, CDR1 is SNHLY, CDR2 FYNNEI. The CDR3 DNA reads as TGTGCCAGCACATGGGACACAGAAGCTTTCTTT. Its translation: CASTWDTEAFF.